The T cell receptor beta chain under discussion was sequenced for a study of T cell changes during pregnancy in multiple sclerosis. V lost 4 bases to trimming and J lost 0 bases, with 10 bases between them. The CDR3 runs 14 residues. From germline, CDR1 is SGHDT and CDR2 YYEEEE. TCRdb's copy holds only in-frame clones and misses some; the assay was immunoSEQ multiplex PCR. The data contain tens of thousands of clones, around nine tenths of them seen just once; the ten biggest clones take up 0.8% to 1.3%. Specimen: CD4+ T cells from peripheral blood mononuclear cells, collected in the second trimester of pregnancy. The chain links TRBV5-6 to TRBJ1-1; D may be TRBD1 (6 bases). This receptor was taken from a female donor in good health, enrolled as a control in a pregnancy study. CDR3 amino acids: CASSPDSLNTEAFF. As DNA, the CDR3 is TGTGCCAGCAGCCCGGACAGTTTGAACACTGAAGCTTTCTTT.